This T cell receptor beta chain was recorded in a study of T cell repertoires in cytomegalovirus infection. TCRdb re-called the reads with MiXCR, one entry per CDR3 protein. Seen here are approximately 250,000 distinct CDR3 sequences, roughly 12% observed once, and the top ten hold 1.6%. The CDR3 consists of 13 residues. Trimming removed 2 bases from V and 8 bases from J, with 13 bases in between. Germline values: CDR1 DFQATT, CDR2 SNEGSKA (reference sequence). The clonotype originates from a human donor in good health (CMV status not recorded). Some clones in this sample may be carry-over from other donors' samples. Sequencing input: PBMCs. This rearrangement joins TRBV20-1 to TRBJ2-4, with D perhaps given as TRBD1 or TRBD2 (5 bases each). CDR3 protein: CSARLEGRDIQYF. DNA for the CDR3: TGCAGTGCTAGACTAGAGGGGAGAGACATTCAGTACTTC.